The clone carrying this TCR beta chain was detected once. This specimen belongs to a study of shared clonotypes between healthy human individuals. Study background: Donor composition was a couple of women and a few men, aged 18 to 49.

CD45RO-negative CD8 cells positively selected for CCR7 made up the naive population, which excluded terminally differentiated effector memory CD45RA+ cells. Repertoires were generated with immunoSEQ multiplex PCR, while TCRdb's copy carries only in-frame clones and drops some. The sample has about 590,000 clones, about 95% seen once. The CDR3 contains 15 residues. CDR1 is MNHNY and CDR2 is SVGAGI in the germline V gene (reference sequence). With 5 bases removed from V and 4 bases from J, the gap between germline ends came to 14 bases. The sequenced sample consisted of naive CD8+ T cells sorted from blood. This chain connects TRBV6-6 to TRBJ1-4; D unclear. This clonotype was sampled from a woman aged 25 to 39 in good health. This CDR3 is CASSRTWTNNEKLFF. CDR3 nucleotides: TGTGCCAGCAGTCGAACATGGACTAATAATGAAAAACTGTTTTTT.